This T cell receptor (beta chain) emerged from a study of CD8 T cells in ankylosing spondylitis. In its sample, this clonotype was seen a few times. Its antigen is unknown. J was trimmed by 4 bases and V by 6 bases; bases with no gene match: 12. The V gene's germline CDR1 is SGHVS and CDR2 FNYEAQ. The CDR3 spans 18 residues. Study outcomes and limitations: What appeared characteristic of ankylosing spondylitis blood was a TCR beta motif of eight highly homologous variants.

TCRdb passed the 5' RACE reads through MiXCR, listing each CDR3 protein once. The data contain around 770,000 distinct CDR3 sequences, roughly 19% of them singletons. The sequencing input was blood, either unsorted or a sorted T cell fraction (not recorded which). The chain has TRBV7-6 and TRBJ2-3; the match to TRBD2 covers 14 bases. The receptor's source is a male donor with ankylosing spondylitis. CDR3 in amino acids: CASSLSPGLAGVADTQYF. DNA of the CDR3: TGTGCCAGCAGTCTTTCCCCGGGACTAGCGGGAGTGGCAGATACGCAGTATTTT.